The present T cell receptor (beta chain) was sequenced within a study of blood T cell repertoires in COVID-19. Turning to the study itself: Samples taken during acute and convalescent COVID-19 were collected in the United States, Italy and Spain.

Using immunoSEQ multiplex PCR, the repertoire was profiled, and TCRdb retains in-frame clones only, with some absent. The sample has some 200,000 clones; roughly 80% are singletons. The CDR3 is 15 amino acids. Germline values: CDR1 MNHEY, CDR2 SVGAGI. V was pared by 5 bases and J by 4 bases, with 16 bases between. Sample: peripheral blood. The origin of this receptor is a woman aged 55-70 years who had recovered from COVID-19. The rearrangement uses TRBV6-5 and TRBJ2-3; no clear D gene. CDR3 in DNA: TGTGCCAGCAGTCAGAGACTTTTCCGCTCAGATACGCAGTATTTT. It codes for CASSQRLFRSDTQYF.